This TCR beta chain was recovered during a study of OX40 agonist ivuxolimab in advanced cancers. Whole-study context: Two cutaneous melanoma patients and one hepatocellular carcinoma patient, three in all, had partial responses. Findings and caveats of the study: Among the nonresponders, some also had low normalized T-cell clonal expansion.

As regards this clone: Its antigen remains unidentified.

Using immunoSEQ multiplex PCR, the repertoire was profiled, and TCRdb retains in-frame clones only, with some absent. The data show about 69,000 clones, with more than 75% seen just once and roughly 6.1% held by the top ten. This clonotype was sampled from an adult with an advanced solid tumor such as melanoma, head and neck, liver or kidney cancer. The source was CD4+ or CD8+ T cells sorted from blood, collected in a trial of the OX40 agonist ivuxolimab.

CDR3 region: CASTPTGSTDTQYF. DNA for the CDR3: TGTGCCAGTACCCCGACAGGGAGCACAGATACGCAGTATTTT. The V call is TRBV19, the J call TRBJ2-3; 7 bases line up with TRBD1. Losses at the gene ends were 7 bases for V and 0 bases for J; bases not matched to a gene: 4. This CDR3 is built from 14 residues. Germline V gives CDR1 LNHDA, CDR2 SQIVND (reference sequence). Complete variable domain (other parts from reference TRBV19 and TRBJ2-3): DGGITQSPKYLFRKEGQNVTLSCEQNLNHDAMYWYRQDPGQGLRLIYYSQIVNDFQKGDIAEGYSVSREKKESFPLTVTSAQKNPTAFYLCASTPTGSTDTQYFGPGTRLTVL.